This T cell receptor (beta chain) was identified in a study of beta chain features in type 1 diabetes. Across the whole study: All samples yielded some 100,000,000 examined sorted cells.

About this clone: The antigen remains undetermined.

The germline gives CDR1 MDHEN, CDR2 SYDVKM. Trimming shortened V by 7 bases and J by 2 bases, and 15 bases separated the two germline ends. The CDR3 contains 14 residues. What was sequenced were expressed TCRB transcripts, since all of the isolated RNA had been reverse transcribed. Only in-frame clones appear in the TCRdb table, and some are missing; sequencing was by immunoSEQ multiplex PCR. The sample shows fewer than 350,000 clones, over 14% of them seen only once. Findings of the study overall: Insertions at VDJ junctions were less frequent in type 1 diabetes patients. These patients also deleted more nucleotides at the same junctions. Moderate but significant shortening of TCRB CDR3s was recorded in all four CD4+ subsets from Type 1 diabetes patients.

Material for sequencing was naive CD4+ T cells from blood. V gene TRBV28 combines with J gene TRBJ2-7, with D tentatively TRBD1 (7 bases). The source is a young man with type 1 diabetes. CDR3 region: CASTVGGQTYEQYF. Here the CDR3 DNA reads TGTGCCAGCACCGTGGGGGGACAGACCTACGAGCAGTACTTC.